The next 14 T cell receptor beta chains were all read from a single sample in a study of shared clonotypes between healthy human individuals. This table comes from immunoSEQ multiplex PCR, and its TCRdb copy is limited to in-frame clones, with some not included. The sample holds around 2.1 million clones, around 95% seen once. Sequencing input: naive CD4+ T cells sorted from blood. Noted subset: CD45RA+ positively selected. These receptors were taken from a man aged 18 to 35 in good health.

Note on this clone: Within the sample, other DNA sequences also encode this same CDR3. CDR3 amino acids: CASSTQGAYEQYF. Here the CDR3 DNA reads TGTGCCAGTAGTACACAGGGGGCCTACGAGCAGTACTTC. The V gene is TRBV19, the J gene TRBJ2-7, with 8 bases that match TRBD1. The germline CDR1 and CDR2 sequences are LNHDA and SQIVND (reference sequence). This CDR3 spans 13 amino acids. V shed 4 bases and J 2 bases; nucleotides not matched to a gene: 1.

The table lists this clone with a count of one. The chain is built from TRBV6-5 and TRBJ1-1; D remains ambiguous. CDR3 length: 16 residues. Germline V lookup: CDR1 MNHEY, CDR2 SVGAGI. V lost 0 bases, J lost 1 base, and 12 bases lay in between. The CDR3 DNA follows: TGTGCCAGCAGTTACTCTATTTTCGGCCCGAACACTGAAGCTTTCTTT. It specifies CASSYSIFGPNTEAFF.

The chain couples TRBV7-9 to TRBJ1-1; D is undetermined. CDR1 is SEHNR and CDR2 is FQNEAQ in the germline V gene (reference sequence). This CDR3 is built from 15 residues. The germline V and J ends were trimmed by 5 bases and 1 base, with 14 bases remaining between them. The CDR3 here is CASSQHLGKNTEAFF. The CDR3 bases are TGTGCCAGCAGCCAGCACTTGGGCAAGAACACTGAAGCTTTCTTT.

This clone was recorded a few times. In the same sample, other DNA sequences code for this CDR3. The CDR3 DNA reads TGTGCCAGCTCACCCCAGCAGAACACTGAAGCTTTCTTT. Its protein product is CASSPQQNTEAFF. The chain has TRBV18 and TRBJ1-1; D is uncertain. Germline V lookup: CDR1 KGHSH, CDR2 LQKENI. The length of the CDR3 is 13 residues. Trimming shortened V by 3 bases and J by 1 base, and 6 bases separated the two germline ends.

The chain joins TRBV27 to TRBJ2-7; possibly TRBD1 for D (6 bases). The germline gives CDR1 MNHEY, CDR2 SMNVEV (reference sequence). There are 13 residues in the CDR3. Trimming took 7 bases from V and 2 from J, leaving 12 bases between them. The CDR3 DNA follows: TGTGCCAGCAAGGGGGACACGACCTACGAGCAGTACTTC. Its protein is CASKGDTTYEQYF.

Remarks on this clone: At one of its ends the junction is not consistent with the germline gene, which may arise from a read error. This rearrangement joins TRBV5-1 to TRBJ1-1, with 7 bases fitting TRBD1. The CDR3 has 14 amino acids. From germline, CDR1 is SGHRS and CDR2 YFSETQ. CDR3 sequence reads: CASTLTGRNTEAFF. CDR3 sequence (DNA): TGCGCCAGCACCTTGACAGGGAGGAACACTGAAGCTTTCTTT.

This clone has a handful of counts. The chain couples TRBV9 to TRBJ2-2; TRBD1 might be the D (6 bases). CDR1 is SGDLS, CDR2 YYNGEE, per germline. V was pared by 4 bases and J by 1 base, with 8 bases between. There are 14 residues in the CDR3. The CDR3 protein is CASSPDRNTGELFF. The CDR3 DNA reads TGTGCCAGCAGCCCGGACAGGAACACCGGGGAGCTGTTTTTT.

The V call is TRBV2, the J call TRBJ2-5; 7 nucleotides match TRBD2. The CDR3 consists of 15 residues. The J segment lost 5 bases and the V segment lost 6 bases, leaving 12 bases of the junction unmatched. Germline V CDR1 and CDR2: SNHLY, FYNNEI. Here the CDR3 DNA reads TGTGCCAGCAGACTCAGCAGGGCGGGAGTGGAGACCCAGTACTTC. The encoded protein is CASRLSRAGVETQYF.

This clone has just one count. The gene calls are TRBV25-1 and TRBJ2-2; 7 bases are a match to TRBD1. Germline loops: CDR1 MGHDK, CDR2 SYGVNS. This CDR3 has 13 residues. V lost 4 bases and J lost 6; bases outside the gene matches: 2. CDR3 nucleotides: TGTGCCAGCAGTGGACAGGGACCCGGGGAGCTGTTTTTT. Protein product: CASSGQGPGELFF.

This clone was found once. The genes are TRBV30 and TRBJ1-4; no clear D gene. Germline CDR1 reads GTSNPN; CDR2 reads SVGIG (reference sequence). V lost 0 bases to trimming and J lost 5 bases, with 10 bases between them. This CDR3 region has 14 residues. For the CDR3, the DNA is TGTGCCTGGAGTGTATGGGAGCTAAATGAAAAACTGTTTTTT. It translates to CAWSVWELNEKLFF.

As DNA, the CDR3 is TGCGCCAGCAGCTTCATGGGACACCAGAACACCGGGGAGCTGTTTTTT. Translated: CASSFMGHQNTGELFF. V is TRBV5-1 and J is TRBJ2-2; a weak D match, TRBD1 (6 bases). Germline-derived CDR1 and CDR2 are SGHRS and YFSETQ. V was pared by 2 bases and J by 1 base, with 12 bases between. CDR3 length equals 16 residues.

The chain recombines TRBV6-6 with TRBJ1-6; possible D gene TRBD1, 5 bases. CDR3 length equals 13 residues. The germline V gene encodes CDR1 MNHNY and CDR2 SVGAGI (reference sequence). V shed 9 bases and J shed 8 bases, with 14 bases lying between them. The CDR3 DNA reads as TGTGCCAGTCGCGGGGGTTGGTATTCACCCCTCCACTTT. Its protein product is CASRGGWYSPLHF.

CDR3 amino acids: CASSKKHGIHTEAFF. The DNA of the CDR3 is TGTGCCAGCAGCAAAAAGCATGGGATACACACTGAAGCTTTCTTT. The chain is built from TRBV7-2 and TRBJ1-1, with D uncertain. From germline, CDR1 is SGHTA and CDR2 FQGNSA. The V end lost 5 bases, the J end lost 3 bases, and 16 bases lay between the germline ends. The CDR3 is 15 residues long.

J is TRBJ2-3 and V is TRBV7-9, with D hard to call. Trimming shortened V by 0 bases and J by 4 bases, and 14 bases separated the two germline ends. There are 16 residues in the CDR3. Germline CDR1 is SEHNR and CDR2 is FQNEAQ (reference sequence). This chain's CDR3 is CASSLAENPLADTQYF. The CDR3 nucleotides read TGTGCCAGCAGCTTAGCCGAAAACCCATTGGCAGATACGCAGTATTTT.